This TCR beta chain comes out of a study of T cell responses to AZD1222 COVID-19 vaccine. Here immunoSEQ multiplex PCR was the method, and the copy in TCRdb shows in-frame clones only, minus some. The data contain some 200,000 clones, roughly 93% of them singletons. This clonotype originated in an adult in good health. The source was peripheral blood, collected on day 0 of AZD1222 vaccination.

CDR3 in DNA: TGTGCCAGCAGCTTGTACAGGACAGGGGGCCAGAACTATGGCTACACCTTC. As protein: CASSLYRTGGQNYGYTF. The V and J genes are TRBV5-6 and TRBJ1-2; 11 bases align to TRBD1. After removal of 1 base from V and 2 bases from J, the junction contained 7 bases not matched to a gene. The CDR3 has 17 amino acids. Germline CDR1 is SGHDT and CDR2 is YYEEEE.